These 3 T cell receptor beta chains were sequenced from one sample in a study of blood T cell repertoires in COVID-19. Assay: immunoSEQ multiplex PCR; the TCRdb copy retains only in-frame clones and omits some. The sample records approximately 300,000 clones, about 88% being singletons. Sequencing was carried out using PBMCs or T cells enriched from blood (not recorded which). These receptors were collected from a man between 60 and 75 years old who had recovered from COVID-19.

The count of this clone is one. The rearrangement uses TRBV4-1 and TRBJ2-7, with 11 positions matching TRBD1. V trimming: 5 bases; J trimming: 2 bases; junction bases outside the gene matches: 2. CDR1 is MGHRA, CDR2 YSYEKL, per germline. The CDR3 totals 14 residues. CDR3 loop: CASSTGQGAYEQYF. In DNA form, the CDR3 reads TGCGCCAGCAGCACGGGACAGGGGGCCTACGAGCAGTACTTC.

The chain has TRBV2 and TRBJ1-1; D not resolved. CDR1 is SNHLY and CDR2 is FYNNEI in the germline V gene. The V end lost 2 bases, the J end lost 3 bases, and 16 bases lay between the germline ends. The CDR3 loop spans 16 amino acids. CDR3 DNA sequence: TGTGCCAGCAGTGAATATGTGTCGGCGGTGTACACTGAAGCTTTCTTT. This codes for CASSEYVSAVYTEAFF.

The gene calls are TRBV3-1 (or the pseudogene TRBV3-2) and TRBJ2-5; tentatively, D is TRBD1 (5 bases). Trimming cost V 2 bases and J 5 bases, with 12 bases left between them. The CDR3 has 14 amino acids. Germline V gives CDR1 LGHDT, CDR2 YNNKEL (reference sequence). The CDR3 bases are TGTGCCAGCAGCCAAATGCAGGGTCGGGAGACCCAGTACTTC. Its translation is CASSQMQGRETQYF.